A single T cell receptor (beta chain) is shown here with its context. Its antigen is as yet unknown. This CDR3 region has 14 residues. TCRdb recomputed calls from the 5' RACE reads with MiXCR, one row per CDR3 protein. The data show around 770,000 distinct CDR3 sequences, with roughly 19% seen just once and about a fifth held by the top ten. This sample was taken from a study of CD8 T cells in ankylosing spondylitis. Findings of the study overall: Disease-linked clones bore a CD8+ phenotype and were relatively rare in peripheral blood. Apparently characteristic of ankylosing spondylitis blood was a TCR beta motif (eight highly homologous variants).

The receptor was isolated from a male donor with ankylosing spondylitis. The rearrangement uses TRBV21-1 and TRBJ1-1. TRBV21-1 is a pseudogene segment. The sample comprised blood, either unsorted or a sorted T cell fraction (not recorded which). CDR3 in amino acids: CASSDRERDTEAFF. In nucleotides, the CDR3 is TGTGCCAGCAGCGATAGGGAGCGGGACACTGAAGCTTTCTTT.